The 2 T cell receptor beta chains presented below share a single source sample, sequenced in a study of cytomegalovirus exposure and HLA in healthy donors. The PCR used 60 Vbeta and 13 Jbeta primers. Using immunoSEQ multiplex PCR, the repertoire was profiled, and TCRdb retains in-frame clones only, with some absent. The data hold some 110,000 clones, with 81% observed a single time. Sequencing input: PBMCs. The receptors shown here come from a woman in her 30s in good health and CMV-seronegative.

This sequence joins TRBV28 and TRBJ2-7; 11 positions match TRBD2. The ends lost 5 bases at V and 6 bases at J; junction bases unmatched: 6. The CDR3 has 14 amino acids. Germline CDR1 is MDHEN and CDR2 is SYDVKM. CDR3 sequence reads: CASSPRLAGSEQYF. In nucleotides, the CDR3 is TGTGCCAGCAGTCCTCGACTAGCGGGATCCGAGCAGTACTTC.

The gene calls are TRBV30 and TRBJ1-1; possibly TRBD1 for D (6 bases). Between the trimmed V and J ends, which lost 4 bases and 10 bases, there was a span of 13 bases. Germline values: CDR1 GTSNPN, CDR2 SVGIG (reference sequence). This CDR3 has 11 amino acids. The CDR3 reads CAWTVGGGAFF. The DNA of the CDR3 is TGTGCCTGGACTGTAGGGGGGGGAGCTTTCTTT.